This T cell receptor (beta chain) is drawn from a study of cytomegalovirus exposure and HLA in healthy donors. Study information: The roughly 130 validation repertoires used the same platform as the roughly 670 first-cohort repertoires (as reported by a later analysis). General study findings and limits: Subsequent analysis showed first-cohort TCR clusters tending to co-occur in 120 or so validation repertoires.

V shed 3 bases and J shed 1 base, with 12 bases lying between them. The CDR3 covers 15 residues. CDR1 and CDR2 from the germline V gene are LNHNV and YYDKDF (reference sequence). Assay used: immunoSEQ multiplex PCR; TCRdb lists only in-frame clones, some missing. Of about 220,000 clones listed, around 88% are singletons. Separate from the roughly 720-subject first cohort, the roughly 120-subject validation cohort was the one that the donors belonged to. Regarding this clone: What it binds is unknown.

The chain joins TRBV15 to TRBJ1-1, with D tentatively TRBD1 (5 bases). What was sequenced was PBMCs. The sequence derives from a woman between 18 and 29 years old in good health and CMV-seronegative. The CDR3: CATSSQGEGNTEAFF. The DNA of the CDR3 is TGTGCCACCAGCAGTCAGGGCGAAGGGAACACTGAAGCTTTCTTT. Full variable domain (rest looked up from reference TRBV15 and TRBJ1-1): DAMVIQNPRYQVTQFGKPVTLSCSQTLNHNVMYWYQQKSSQAPKLLFHYYDKDFNNEADTPDNFQSRRPNTSFCFLDIRSPGLGDTAMYLCATSSQGEGNTEAFFGQGTRLTVV.